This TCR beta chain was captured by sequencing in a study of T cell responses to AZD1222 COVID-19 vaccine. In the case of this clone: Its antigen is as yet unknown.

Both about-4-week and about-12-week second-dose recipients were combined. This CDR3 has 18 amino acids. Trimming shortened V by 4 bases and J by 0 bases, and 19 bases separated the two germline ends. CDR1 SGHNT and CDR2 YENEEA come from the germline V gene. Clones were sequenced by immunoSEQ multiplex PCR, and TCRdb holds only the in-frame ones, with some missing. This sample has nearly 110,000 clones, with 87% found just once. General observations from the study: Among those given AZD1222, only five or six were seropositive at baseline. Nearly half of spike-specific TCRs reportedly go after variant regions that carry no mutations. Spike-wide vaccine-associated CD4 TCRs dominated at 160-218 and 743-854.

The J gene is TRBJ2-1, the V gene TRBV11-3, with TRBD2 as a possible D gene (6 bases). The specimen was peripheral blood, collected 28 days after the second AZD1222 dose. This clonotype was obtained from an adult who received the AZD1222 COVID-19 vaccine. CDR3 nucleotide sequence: TGTGCCAGCAGCTCAGAGGGAGGTAGCACTAGCTCCTACAATGAGCAGTTCTTC. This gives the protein CASSSEGGSTSSYNEQFF.